Sequencing of this T cell receptor beta chain was carried out in a study of blood T cells in healthy people across ages. Study-level findings and limits: Getting older went along with TCR beta diversity per million T cells dropping roughly linearly. CMV status of donors was unknown, possibly confounding expanded clonotype changes.

They isolated at least 7 million PBMCs from each sample. As to this clonotype: The antigen is undetermined.

The CDR3 is 16 residues long. V shed 9 bases and J 4 bases; nucleotides not matched to a gene: 9. A second PCR, run for about 6 to 11 cycles, used a sample-barcoded 5' primer plus a J-beta primer mix. TCRdb analysed the 5' RACE reads with MiXCR anew, one entry per CDR3 protein. The data hold about 1.4 million distinct CDR3 sequences, with almost 60% observed a single time. The sequencing sample was made of blood. The clonotype comes from a man aged 18 to 30 in good health. The rearrangement links TRBV12-3 or TRBV12-4 to TRBJ2-5, with 15 bases lining up with TRBD2. The CDR3 DNA reads TGTGCCAGTACGTCCTTGGGACTAGCGGGGGGAGAGACCCAGTACTTC. Amino acid sequence: CASTSLGLAGGETQYF.